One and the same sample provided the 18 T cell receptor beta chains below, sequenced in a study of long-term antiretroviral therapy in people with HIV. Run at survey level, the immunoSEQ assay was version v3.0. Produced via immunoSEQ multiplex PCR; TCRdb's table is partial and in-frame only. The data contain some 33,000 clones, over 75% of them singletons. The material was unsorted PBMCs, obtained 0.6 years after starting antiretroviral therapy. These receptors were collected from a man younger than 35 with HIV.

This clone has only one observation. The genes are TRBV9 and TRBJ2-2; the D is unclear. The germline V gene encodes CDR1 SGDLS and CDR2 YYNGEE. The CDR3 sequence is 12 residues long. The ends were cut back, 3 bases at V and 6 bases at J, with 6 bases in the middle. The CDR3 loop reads CASSEPPGELFF. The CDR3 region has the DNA TGTGCCAGCAGCGAGCCCCCCGGGGAGCTGTTTTTT. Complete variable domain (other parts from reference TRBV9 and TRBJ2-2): DSGVTQTPKHLITATGQRVTLRCSPRSGDLSVYWYQQSLDQGLQFLIQYYNGEERAKGNILERFSAQQFPDLHSELNLSSLELGDSALYFCASSEPPGELFFGEGSRLTVL.

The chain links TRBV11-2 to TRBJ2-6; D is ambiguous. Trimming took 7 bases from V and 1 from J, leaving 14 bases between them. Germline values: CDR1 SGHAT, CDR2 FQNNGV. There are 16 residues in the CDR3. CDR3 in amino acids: CASIPNWGSGANVLTF. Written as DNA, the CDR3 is TGTGCCAGCATCCCGAATTGGGGTTCTGGGGCCAACGTCCTGACTTTC. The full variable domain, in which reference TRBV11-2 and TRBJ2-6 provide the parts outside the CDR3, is EAGVAQSPRYKIIEKRQSVAFWCNPISGHATLYWYQQILGQGPKLLIQFQNNGVVDDSQLPKDRFSAERLKGVDSTLKIQPAKLEDSAVYLCASIPNWGSGANVLTFGAGSRLTVL.

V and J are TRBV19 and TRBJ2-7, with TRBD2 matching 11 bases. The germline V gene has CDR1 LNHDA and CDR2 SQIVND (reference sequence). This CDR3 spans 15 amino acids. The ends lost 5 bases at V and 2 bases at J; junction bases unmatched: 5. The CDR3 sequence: CASSPGTSGPYEQYF. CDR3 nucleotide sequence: TGTGCCAGTAGTCCAGGGACTAGCGGCCCCTACGAGCAGTACTTC. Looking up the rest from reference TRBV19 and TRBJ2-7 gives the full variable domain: DGGITQSPKYLFRKEGQNVTLSCEQNLNHDAMYWYRQDPGQGLRLIYYSQIVNDFQKGDIAEGYSVSREKKESFPLTVTSAQKNPTAFYLCASSPGTSGPYEQYFGPGTRLTVT.

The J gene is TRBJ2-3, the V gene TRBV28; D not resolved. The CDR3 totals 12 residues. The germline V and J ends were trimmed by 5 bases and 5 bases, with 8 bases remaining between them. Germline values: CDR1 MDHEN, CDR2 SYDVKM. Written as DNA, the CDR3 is TGTGCCAGCAGTCCCCGGAGAGATACGCAGTATTTT. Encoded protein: CASSPRRDTQYF.

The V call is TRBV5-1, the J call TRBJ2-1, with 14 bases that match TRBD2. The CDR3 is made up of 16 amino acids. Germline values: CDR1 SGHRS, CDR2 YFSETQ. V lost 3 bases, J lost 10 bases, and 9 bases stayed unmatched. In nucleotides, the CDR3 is TGCGCCAGCAGCTGGAGCGGGACTAGCGGGAGTATCGAGCAGTTCTTC. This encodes CASSWSGTSGSIEQFF.

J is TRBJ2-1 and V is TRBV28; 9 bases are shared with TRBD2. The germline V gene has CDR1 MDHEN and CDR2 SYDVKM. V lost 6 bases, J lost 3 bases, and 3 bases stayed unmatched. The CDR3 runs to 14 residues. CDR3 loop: CASRKAGGYNEQFF. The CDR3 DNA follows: TGTGCCAGCAGGAAAGCGGGAGGCTACAATGAGCAGTTCTTC.

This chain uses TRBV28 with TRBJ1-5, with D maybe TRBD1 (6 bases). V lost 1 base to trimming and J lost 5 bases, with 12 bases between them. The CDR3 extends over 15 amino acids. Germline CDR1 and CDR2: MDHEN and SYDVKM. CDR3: CASSLSQGRDQPQHF. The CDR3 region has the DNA TGTGCCAGCAGTTTATCTCAGGGGAGAGATCAGCCCCAGCATTTT.

CDR3 nucleotides: TGTGCCAGCGGGGGGCAGCACGATGAGCAGTTCTTC. Amino acid sequence: CASGGQHDEQFF. The V and J genes are TRBV6-4 and TRBJ2-1; tentatively, D is TRBD1 or TRBD2 (6 bases each). The CDR3 is 12 residues long. The V gene lost 8 bases and the J gene lost 8 bases, with 13 bases spanning the gap. From germline, CDR1 is MRHNA and CDR2 SNTAGT.

CDR3 nucleotide sequence: TGCGCCAGCAGCCAAGACGGTCACAGCTCCTACGAGCAGTACTTC. Translating gives CASSQDGHSSYEQYF. This chain uses TRBV4-3 with TRBJ2-7; no firm D call. Trimming shortened V by 0 bases and J by 0 bases, and 9 bases separated the two germline ends. Germline V gene sequence: CDR1 LGHNA, CDR2 YSLEER. CDR3 length equals 15 residues.

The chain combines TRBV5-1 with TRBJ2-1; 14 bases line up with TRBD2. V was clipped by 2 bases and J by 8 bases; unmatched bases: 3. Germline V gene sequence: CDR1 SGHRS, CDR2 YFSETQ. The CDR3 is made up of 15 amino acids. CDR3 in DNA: TGCGCCAGCAGCTTAGGGACTAGCGGGAGATATGAGCAGTTCTTC. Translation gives CASSLGTSGRYEQFF.

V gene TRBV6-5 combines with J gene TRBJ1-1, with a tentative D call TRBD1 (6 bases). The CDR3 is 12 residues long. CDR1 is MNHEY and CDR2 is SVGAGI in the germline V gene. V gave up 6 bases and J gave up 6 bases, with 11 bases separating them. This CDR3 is CASSSRGAEAFF. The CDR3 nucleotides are TGTGCCAGCAGCTCCAGGGGTGCTGAAGCTTTCTTT.

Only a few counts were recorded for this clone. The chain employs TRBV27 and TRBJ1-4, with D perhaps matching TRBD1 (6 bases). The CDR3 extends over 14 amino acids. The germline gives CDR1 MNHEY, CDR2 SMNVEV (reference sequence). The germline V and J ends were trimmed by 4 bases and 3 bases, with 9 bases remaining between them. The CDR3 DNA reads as TGTGCCAGCAGTTCGGACAGCGCTAATGAAAAACTGTTTTTT. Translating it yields CASSSDSANEKLFF.

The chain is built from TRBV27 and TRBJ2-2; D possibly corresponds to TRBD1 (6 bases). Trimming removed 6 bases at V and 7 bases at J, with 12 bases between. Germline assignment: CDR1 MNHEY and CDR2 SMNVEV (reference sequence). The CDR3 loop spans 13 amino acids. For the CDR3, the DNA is TGTGCCAGCAGACAGGGACCCGGCGGGGAGCTGTTTTTT. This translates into CASRQGPGGELFF.

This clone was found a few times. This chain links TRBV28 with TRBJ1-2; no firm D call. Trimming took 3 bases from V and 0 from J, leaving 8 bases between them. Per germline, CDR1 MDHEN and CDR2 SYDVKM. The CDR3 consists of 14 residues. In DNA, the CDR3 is TGTGCCAGCAGTTTGCACAAAGCTAACTATGGCTACACCTTC. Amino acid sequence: CASSLHKANYGYTF.

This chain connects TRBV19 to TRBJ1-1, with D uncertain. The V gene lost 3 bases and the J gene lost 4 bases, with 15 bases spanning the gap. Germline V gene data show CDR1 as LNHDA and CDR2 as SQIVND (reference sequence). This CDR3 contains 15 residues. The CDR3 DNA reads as TGTGCCAGTAGTATCAGCGGAGGGATGATCACTGAAGCTTTCTTT. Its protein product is CASSISGGMITEAFF.

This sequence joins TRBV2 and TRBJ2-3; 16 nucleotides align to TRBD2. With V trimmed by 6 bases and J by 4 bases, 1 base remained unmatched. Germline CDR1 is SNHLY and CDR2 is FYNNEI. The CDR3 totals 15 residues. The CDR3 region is CASRGLAGGADTQYF. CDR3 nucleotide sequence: TGTGCCAGCAGGGGACTAGCGGGAGGGGCAGATACGCAGTATTTT.

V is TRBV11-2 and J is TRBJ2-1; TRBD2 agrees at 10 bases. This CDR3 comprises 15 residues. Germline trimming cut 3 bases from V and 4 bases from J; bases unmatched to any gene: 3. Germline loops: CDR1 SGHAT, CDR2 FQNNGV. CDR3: CASSFRTSGYNEQFF. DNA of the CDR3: TGTGCCAGCAGCTTTAGGACTAGCGGATACAATGAGCAGTTCTTC.

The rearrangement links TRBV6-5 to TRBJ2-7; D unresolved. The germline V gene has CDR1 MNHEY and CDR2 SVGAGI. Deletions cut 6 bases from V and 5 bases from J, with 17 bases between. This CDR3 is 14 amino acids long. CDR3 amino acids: CASSFLGGFNEQYF. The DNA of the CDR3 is TGTGCCAGCAGCTTCCTCGGTGGGTTCAACGAGCAGTACTTC.